Below, 21 T cell receptor beta chains from the same sample are listed, as sequenced in a study of blood T cell repertoires in COVID-19. Clones were sequenced by immunoSEQ multiplex PCR, and TCRdb holds only the in-frame ones, with some missing. The data hold about 8,300 clones, with 80% to 90% observed a single time. The sequenced sample consisted of peripheral blood. These receptors were obtained from a human donor in a cohort sampled during active COVID-19.

V is TRBV30 and J is TRBJ2-3, with 10 bases matching TRBD2. The junction had 7 bases not matched to a gene; V was cut back by 1 base and J by 6 bases. The CDR3 totals 15 residues. CDR1 and CDR2 (germline): GTSNPN, SVGIG (reference sequence). The DNA for the CDR3 is TGTGCCTGGAGTGGAGCTAGCGGGAGTAGGGATACGCAGTATTTT. It yields the protein CAWSGASGSRDTQYF.

The chain recombines TRBV11-1 with TRBJ2-3; weak D call: TRBD2 (6 bases). The V and J ends lost 5 bases and 2 bases respectively, with 14 bases between them. This CDR3 has 15 residues. The germline V gene has CDR1 SGHAT and CDR2 FQDESV (reference sequence). The CDR3 DNA follows: TGTGCCAGCAGCCCGCGGGACCCCCCCACAGATACGCAGTATTTT. Amino acid sequence: CASSPRDPPTDTQYF.

The J gene is TRBJ1-4, the V gene TRBV11-3; no clear D. The length of the CDR3 is 14 residues. Trimming shortened V by 5 bases and J by 6 bases, and 13 bases separated the two germline ends. Germline V gives CDR1 SGHNT, CDR2 YENEEA. The DNA for the CDR3 is TGTGCCAGCAGCAGAGGGAGGGAACATGAAAAACTGTTTTTT. It translates to CASSRGREHEKLFF.

This clone came up a few times. The chain carries TRBV4-1 and TRBJ2-7, with TRBD2 matching 7 bases. This CDR3 contains 15 residues. CDR1 is MGHRA, CDR2 YSYEKL, per germline. Trimming removed 2 bases from V and 2 bases from J; junction bases left unmatched: 6. The chain's CDR3 is CASSQFMGGPYEQYF. CDR3 in DNA: TGCGCCAGCAGCCAATTTATGGGAGGGCCCTACGAGCAGTACTTC.

The chain couples TRBV9 to TRBJ2-7, with 8 bases lining up with TRBD2. The ends lost 0 bases at V and 4 bases at J; junction bases unmatched: 3. From germline, CDR1 is SGDLS and CDR2 YYNGEE. This CDR3 comprises 14 residues. The chain's CDR3 is CASSVAASGYEQYF. DNA of the CDR3: TGTGCCAGCAGCGTAGCGGCTAGCGGGTACGAGCAGTACTTC.

The chain joins TRBV27 to TRBJ1-1, with 8 bases identical to TRBD1. After removal of 2 bases from V and 1 base from J, the junction contained 0 bases not matched to a gene. The CDR3 spans 14 residues. The germline V gene has CDR1 MNHEY and CDR2 SMNVEV (reference sequence). CDR3 amino acids: CASSLGQGNTEAFF. CDR3 bases: TGTGCCAGCAGTTTAGGACAGGGGAACACTGAAGCTTTCTTT.

The chain carries TRBV4-2 and TRBJ1-5; 8 bases are shared with TRBD1. V lost 0 bases and J lost 5; bases outside the gene matches: 3. Germline assignment: CDR1 LGHNA and CDR2 YNFKEQ. This CDR3 spans 15 amino acids. The DNA of the CDR3 is TGTGCCAGCAGCCAAGAGGGGACAGGATATCAGCCCCAGCATTTT. This gives the protein CASSQEGTGYQPQHF.

The gene calls are TRBV2 and TRBJ2-6; D might be TRBD1 (5 bases). Trimming pared 2 bases from V and 0 bases from J, leaving 14 bases between. Germline CDR1 reads SNHLY; CDR2 reads FYNNEI. The CDR3 length is 18 residues. The CDR3 here is CASSEWKTVFSGANVLTF. The CDR3 DNA follows: TGTGCCAGCAGTGAATGGAAGACAGTCTTCTCTGGGGCCAACGTCCTGACTTTC.

The J gene is TRBJ1-1, the V gene TRBV7-9; 8 nucleotides match TRBD1. The CDR3 is 13 residues long. CDR1 is SEHNR and CDR2 is FQNEAQ in the germline V gene (reference sequence). With V trimmed by 4 bases and J by 8 bases, 6 bases remained unmatched. Here the CDR3 DNA reads TGTGCCAGCAGCTCCCCGGACAGGGTAGAAGCTTTCTTT. It yields the protein CASSSPDRVEAFF.

The rearrangement joins TRBV19 to TRBJ2-5; 9 nucleotides agree with TRBD2. Looked up from germline, CDR1 is LNHDA and CDR2 is SQIVND (reference sequence). J was trimmed by 3 bases and V by 3 bases; bases with no gene match: 11. The CDR3 totals 17 residues. CDR3 sequence reads: CASSIEGGRASEETQYF. The CDR3 bases are TGTGCCAGTAGTATCGAAGGCGGGAGGGCCAGCGAAGAGACCCAGTACTTC.

The chain joins TRBV7-6 to TRBJ2-5; 7 bases fit TRBD2. This CDR3 region has 14 residues. The germline CDR1 and CDR2 sequences are SGHVS and FNYEAQ. Trimming removed 3 bases from V and 4 bases from J; junction bases left unmatched: 5. This chain's CDR3 is CASSLIGGGETQYF. Here the CDR3 DNA reads TGTGCCAGCAGCTTGATTGGGGGGGGAGAGACCCAGTACTTC.

This chain links TRBV9 with TRBJ2-7; maybe TRBD2 (5 bases). V was cut by 0 bases and J by 6 bases, with 13 bases left in between. The CDR3 spans 14 residues. The germline CDR1 and CDR2 sequences are SGDLS and YYNGEE. CDR3 coding DNA: TGTGCCAGCAGCGTAGCGATAGGGAGCTCCGAGCAGTACTTC. Protein product: CASSVAIGSSEQYF.

The chain has TRBV2 and TRBJ1-2, with D unresolved. CDR1 and CDR2 (germline): SNHLY, FYNNEI. This CDR3 is built from 13 residues. The ends were cut back, 3 bases at V and 4 bases at J, with 9 bases in the middle. CDR3 sequence (DNA): TGTGCCAGCAGTGAGGGTGCGGCCTATGGCTACACCTTC. Its protein is CASSEGAAYGYTF.

The rearrangement links TRBV11-2 to TRBJ2-1, with 7 bases fitting TRBD2. The V gene's germline CDR1 is SGHAT and CDR2 FQNNGV. The V gene end was trimmed by 3 bases and the J gene end by 8 bases; junction bases not matched to a gene: 7. The CDR3 extends over 14 amino acids. CDR3 in amino acids: CASSFGAGVDEQFF. The CDR3 DNA sequence: TGTGCCAGCAGCTTTGGGGCGGGGGTTGATGAGCAGTTCTTC.

This clone was picked up one time. The V gene is TRBV7-9, the J gene TRBJ1-5; possibly TRBD1 for D (5 bases). Germline V gene lookup returns CDR1 SEHNR and CDR2 FQNEAQ (reference sequence). Trimming removed 1 base from V and 7 bases from J, with 14 bases in between. The CDR3 totals 15 residues. CDR3 protein: CASSLGGRRGQPQHF. For the CDR3, the DNA is TGTGCCAGCAGCTTAGGGGGCAGGAGAGGACAGCCCCAGCATTTT.

The chain recombines TRBV10-3 with TRBJ2-1; 9 nucleotides align to TRBD2. There are 15 residues in the CDR3. The ends lost 0 bases at V and 6 bases at J; junction bases unmatched: 3. Looked up from germline, CDR1 is ENHRY and CDR2 is SYGVKD. CDR3 sequence (DNA): TGTGCCATCAGTGAGTCGGGACTAGCTGCCAATGAGCAGTTCTTC. It encodes CAISESGLAANEQFF.

The chain is built from TRBV4-1 and TRBJ1-4, with 7 bases fitting TRBD1. CDR1 and CDR2 (germline): MGHRA, YSYEKL. The CDR3 contains 15 residues. The V gene end was trimmed by 1 base and the J gene end by 6 bases; junction bases not matched to a gene: 5. CDR3 DNA sequence: TGCGCCAGCAGCCAAGTTGGGACAGTTCATGAAAAACTGTTTTTT. Its protein product is CASSQVGTVHEKLFF.

J is TRBJ2-7 and V is TRBV6-1; 8 nucleotides agree with TRBD1. The germline gives CDR1 MNHNS, CDR2 SASEGT. The CDR3 has 15 residues. The V and J ends lost 1 base and 0 bases, in that order; junction bases with no gene match: 2. DNA of the CDR3: TGTGCCAGCAGTGAAGGTGACAGGGGCTCCTACGAGCAGTACTTC. Translated, it gives CASSEGDRGSYEQYF.

This chain joins TRBV15 and TRBJ2-3; D gene uncertain. Germline CDR1 is LNHNV and CDR2 is YYDKDF (reference sequence). V was shortened by 1 base and J by 4 bases, with 12 bases between the two germline ends. The CDR3 sequence is 15 residues long. This chain's CDR3 is CATSRVSLWSDTQYF. CDR3 coding DNA: TGTGCCACCAGCAGAGTAAGCCTCTGGTCAGATACGCAGTATTTT.

V gene TRBV12-3 or TRBV12-4 combines with J gene TRBJ2-1; the D is unclear. V gave up 3 bases and J gave up 7 bases, with 4 bases separating them. This CDR3 has 11 amino acids. CDR3 DNA: TGTGCCAGCAGTTTTCGGAATGAGCAGTTCTTC. Translated: CASSFRNEQFF.

Only a few counts were recorded for this clone. V is TRBV5-4 and J is TRBJ1-6; unclear D gene. Trimming stripped 1 base from V and 6 bases from J, with 5 bases between. The CDR3 length is 13 residues. CDR1 SGHNT and CDR2 YYREEE come from the germline V gene (reference sequence). CDR3 amino acids: CASSLRVNSPLHF. The CDR3 coding sequence is TGTGCCAGCAGCTTGAGAGTTAATTCACCCCTCCACTTT.